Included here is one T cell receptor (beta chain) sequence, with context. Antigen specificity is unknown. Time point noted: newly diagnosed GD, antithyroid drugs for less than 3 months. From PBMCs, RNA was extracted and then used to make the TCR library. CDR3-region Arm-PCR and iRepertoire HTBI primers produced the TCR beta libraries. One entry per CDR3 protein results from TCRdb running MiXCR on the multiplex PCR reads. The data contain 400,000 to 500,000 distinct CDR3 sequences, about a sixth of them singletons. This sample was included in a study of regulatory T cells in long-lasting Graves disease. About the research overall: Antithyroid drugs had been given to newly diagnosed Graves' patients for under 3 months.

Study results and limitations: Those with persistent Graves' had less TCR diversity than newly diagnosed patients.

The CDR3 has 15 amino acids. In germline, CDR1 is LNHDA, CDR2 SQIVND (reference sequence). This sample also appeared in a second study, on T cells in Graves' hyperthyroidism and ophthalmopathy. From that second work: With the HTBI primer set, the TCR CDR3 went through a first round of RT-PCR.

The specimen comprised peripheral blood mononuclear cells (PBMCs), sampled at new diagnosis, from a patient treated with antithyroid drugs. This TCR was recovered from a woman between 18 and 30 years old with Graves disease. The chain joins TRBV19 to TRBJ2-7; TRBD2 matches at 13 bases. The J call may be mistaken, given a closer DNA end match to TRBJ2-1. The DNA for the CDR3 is TGTGCCAGTAGTCCACTAGCGGGAGGGCCGGGGGAGCAGTTCTTC. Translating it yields CASSPLAGGPGEQFF.